This record covers a single T cell receptor beta chain. Its antigen remains undetermined. Base-call qualities are not available, and no considerably larger clone is one nucleotide away. The data derive from a study of shared clonotypes between healthy human individuals (dated by TCRdb to the early 2020s). Background on the whole study: The cohort included three men and a couple of women between 18 and 49 years of age. For each donor, CD4 naive and CD4 memory were each given three plates, CD8 naive was given two plates, and CD8 memory was given one plate. To estimate repertoire size and how much clonotypes are shared between individuals, the study performed deep sequencing of blood TCR repertoires from a handful of healthy adults. To increase sequencing depth and limit assay-specific biases, TCR repertoire library preparation and sequencing were carried out by different laboratories using diverse techniques. Leukapheresis yielded between about 0.9 and 8.9 billion PBMCs per donor. Overall study results and their limits: Pairwise subsampling led to the expectation that sequencing depth would affect the degree of clonotype sharing among donors. Because the study included a small number of donors, the genetic and exposure-history diversity represented was limited. Compared with non-shared clonotypes, clonotypes shared by all four sorted-subset donors had higher generation probabilities. Only blood was sampled, and tissue TCR repertoires likely differ from those in blood. Naive subsets generally had larger estimated clonotype richness than memory subsets. Even with the large sequencing depth, rarefaction of the sorted-subset datasets indicated that sequencing was incomplete. When several donors were compared, the shared fraction of clonotypes was about 5.4% for naive CD4, approximately 3.5% for naive CD8, roughly 2.3% for memory CD4, and approximately 0.4% for memory CD8.

The germline V gene specifies KGHSH as CDR1 and LQKENI as CDR2. The CDR3 measures 16 amino acids from cysteine to phenylalanine. Of all the DNA, just the CDR3 is kept, 48 bases in frame from base 1. Germline trimming: 1 base from V, 6 bases from J; junction bases outside gene matches: 1. The donors were healthy, HIV-negative adults who had no recently reported acute infections or vaccinations. Only Caucasian adults living in Nashville, Tennessee, USA were represented among the donors. Magnetic negative selection was used to enrich CD4+ T cells, after which naive cells were positively selected on CD45RA and the negative fraction became the memory subset. Blood was obtained by leukapheresis, after which PBMCs were separated by Ficoll-Histopaque density gradient centrifugation and cryopreserved in liquid nitrogen vapor phase. Analytical flow cytometry was used to check the purity and quantity of each magnetically sorted T cell population. From each sorted fraction, genomic DNA was isolated and quantified by UV absorbance on a Nanodrop 2000c.

Using the deep immunoSEQ assay, TCR CDR3 regions were amplified from genomic DNA by multiplex PCR. Extracted genomic DNA from each cell subset was distributed evenly across all wells of several immunoSEQ 96-well plates, and each plate was treated as a replicate. For sorted subsets, about 0.2 ug genomic DNA, equal to tens of thousands of T cell genomes, was loaded into each replicate PCR. Purified libraries were quantified with a Qubit 3.0 fluorometer, sized on a Bioanalyzer 2100, and re-quantified with the KAPA Library Quantification kit. Every immunoSEQ 96-well plate was sequenced on a dedicated single-read 150-cycle Illumina NextSeq 550 flow cell. The original pipeline was this. The immunoSEQ output contained only junctional sequences without quality scores, so filtering could not match that applied to full-length reads. To assign V/J genes and CDR3, sequences were annotated using PyIR, a Python wrapper for IgBLAST v1.9, with IMGT germline references. Reads with weak V/J assignments (E-value above 1e-6), missing CDR3, stop codons, out-of-frame junctions, or ambiguous translated residues were removed. A V3J clonotype was defined by an identical inferred V gene, J gene, and CDR3 amino acid sequence. The percentage overlap between two repertoires was calculated by dividing the number of shared unique clonotypes by the size of the smaller repertoire. RTK rarefaction, the Chao1 estimator, and Recon v2.1 estimates of unobserved clonotypes were used to assess repertoire richness. OLGA was used to compute generation probabilities for all TCRbeta clonotypes that the gDNA method yielded from a handful of donors. The source is immuneACCESS, and TCRdb retained only in-frame sequences with V and J called. Part of the clones is not carried over; for the studies checked, unresolved V genes explain less than half of this, and the remainder is unexplained. V and J calls and clone size are those listed in that table; D and trimming were worked out from the DNA. Counted in this sample were hundreds of thousands of clones; approximately 73% of them appeared once. The top ten constitute roughly 1.9% of the sample.

The sequencing sample was made of memory CD4+ T cells sorted from blood. The cell subset or site label for this specimen denotes: CD45RA-negative fraction. The chain uses TRBV18 and TRBJ2-2; 14 central nucleotides agree with TRBD2. The origin of this receptor is a woman aged 30 to 39 in good health. The CDR3 amino acid sequence is: CASSPQGLAGAGELFF. The sequenced DNA is TGTGCCAGCTCACCACAGGGACTAGCGGGAGCCGGGGAGCTGTTTTTT.